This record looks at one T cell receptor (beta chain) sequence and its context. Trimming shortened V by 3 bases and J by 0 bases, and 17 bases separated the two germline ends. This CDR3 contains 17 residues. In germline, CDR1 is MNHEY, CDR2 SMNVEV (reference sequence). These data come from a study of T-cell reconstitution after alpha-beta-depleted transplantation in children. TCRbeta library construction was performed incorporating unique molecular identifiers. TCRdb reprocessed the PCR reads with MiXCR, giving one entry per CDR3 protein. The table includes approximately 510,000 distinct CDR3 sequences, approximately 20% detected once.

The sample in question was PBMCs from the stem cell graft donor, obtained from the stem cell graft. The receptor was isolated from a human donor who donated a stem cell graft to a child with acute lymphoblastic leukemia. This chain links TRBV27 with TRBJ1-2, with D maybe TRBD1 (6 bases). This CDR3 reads CASSLGLGQMSNYGYTF. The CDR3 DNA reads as TGTGCCAGCAGTTTGGGGCTAGGACAGATGTCTAACTATGGCTACACCTTC.